These 9 T cell receptor delta chains were all obtained from the same sample, sequenced in a study of Vδ1+ human thymocytes. The study, taken as a whole, reports: Thymic TRG and TRD repertoires appeared highly polyclonal, with Gaussian CDR3 length distributions.

RNA was extracted from the cells and then reverse transcribed. The CDR3 regions were amplified by multiplex PCR from V-gene primers to a constant-region primer. TCRdb fed the multiplex PCR reads into CATT to redo clone calling. The sample gives 21,000 or so delta-chain clones, around 7.4% of which show up once; approximately 1% is in the top ten. Antigens of these TCRs are unknown. Sequenced input: Vdelta1+ gamma-delta thymocytes from the thymus. Subset in this sample: FACS-sorted CD3+ TCRalphabeta- TCRVdelta1+ TCRVdelta2- thymocytes. The receptor set was obtained from a child younger than two who had congenital heart surgery.

The chain recombines TRDV1 with TRDJ1; 10 bases are a match to TRDD3. The germline V gene has CDR1 TSWWSYY and CDR2 QGS. The CDR3 covers 23 residues. Losses at the gene ends were 1 base for V and 5 bases for J; bases not matched to a gene: 28. The DNA of the CDR3 is TGTGCTCTTGGGGAACCCCGTCCCTTCCCGTACTGGGGGATCCGGGAAATTCCTGATAAACTCATCTTT. Protein: CALGEPRPFPYWGIREIPDKLIF.

Only a few counts were recorded for this clone. A read error is possible here, since a much larger clone lies one base away. The V and J genes are TRDV2 and TRDJ1, with unresolved D. The CDR3 runs to 15 residues. V gave up 0 bases and J gave up 5 bases, with 15 bases separating them. Germline V lookup: CDR1 GEAIGNYY, CDR2 EKD. Written as DNA, the CDR3 is TGTGCCTGTGACACCGGCAATGACCTGGCGGATAAACTCATCTTT. Translation: CACDTGNDLADKLIF.

This clone has more than one count but fewer than ten. J is TRDJ1 and V is TRDV1; D perhaps matches TRDD2 (5 bases). The CDR3 is 17 amino acids. Germline lookup yields CDR1 TSWWSYY and CDR2 QGS. Trimming removed 1 base from V and 0 bases from J, with 15 bases in between. CDR3 protein: CALGEPLLVPYTDKLIF. The CDR3 DNA reads TGTGCTCTTGGGGAACCCCTCCTAGTCCCCTACACCGATAAACTCATCTTT.

This clone appeared a few times. This rearrangement joins TRDV1 to TRDJ1, with 9 bases lining up with TRDD3. Germline trimming cut 0 bases from V and 4 bases from J; bases unmatched to any gene: 9. The CDR3 is 17 amino acids. Looked up from germline, CDR1 is TSWWSYY and CDR2 is QGS. CDR3 residues: CALGELLGDAPVDKLIF. The DNA for the CDR3 is TGTGCTCTTGGGGAACTACTGGGGGACGCGCCCGTCGATAAACTCATCTTT.

This clone was seen only a few times. The chain combines TRDV2 with TRDJ1; 8 bases fit TRDD3. This CDR3 is built from 23 residues. Germline CDR1 is GEAIGNYY and CDR2 is EKD. J gave up 1 base and V 5 bases, and 32 bases lay outside the gene matches. CDR3 loop: CACGHLYFLPSYWGPPLTDKLIF. CDR3 nucleotide sequence: TGTGCCTGTGGCCACCTATACTTCCTTCCCTCGTACTGGGGGCCTCCTCTCACCGATAAACTCATCTTT.

The rearrangement joins TRDV1 to TRDJ1; 10 bases are shared with TRDD3. Germline-derived CDR1 and CDR2 are TSWWSYY and QGS. V trimming: 1 base; J trimming: 1 base; junction bases outside the gene matches: 15. This CDR3 is built from 20 residues. This CDR3 is CALGERPPNLGDSRTDKLIF. The CDR3 DNA follows: TGTGCTCTTGGGGAACGGCCTCCGAACCTGGGGGATAGTCGCACCGATAAACTCATCTTT.

This clone was observed a few times. V gene TRDV1 combines with J gene TRDJ1, with D possibly matching TRDD3 (6 bases). Germline values: CDR1 TSWWSYY, CDR2 QGS. The CDR3 has 18 residues. The V gene lost 0 bases and the J gene lost 3 bases, with 20 bases spanning the gap. CDR3 loop: CALGELCRVGTGSDKLIF. The CDR3 DNA follows: TGTGCTCTTGGGGAACTATGTCGGGTCGGTACTGGGTCCGATAAACTCATCTTT.

This clone was counted only a few times. The rearrangement uses TRDV1 and TRDJ1; D is uncertain. Germline loops: CDR1 TSWWSYY, CDR2 QGS. Trimming removed 2 bases from V and 0 bases from J, with 13 bases in between. The CDR3 contains 16 residues. Here the CDR3 DNA reads TGTGCTCTTGGGGAATCCCGCCGCGCGTACACCGATAAACTCATCTTT. Its protein product is CALGESRRAYTDKLIF.

In this sample, this clone turned up a few times. The chain is built from TRDV1 and TRDJ1; 13 nucleotides match TRDD3. Trimming removed 0 bases from V and 0 bases from J; junction bases left unmatched: 34. Germline loops: CDR1 TSWWSYY, CDR2 QGS. The CDR3 has 28 amino acids. The CDR3 nucleotides are TGTGCTCTTGGGGAACTAAAACCCCCCGTACCTTCCTACGGGACTACTGGGGGATACGCGTCGTACACCGATAAACTCATCTTT. Translated: CALGELKPPVPSYGTTGGYASYTDKLIF.